These 4 T cell receptor beta chains were sequenced from one sample in a study of OX40 agonist ivuxolimab in advanced cancers. TCRdb keeps only in-frame clones here, not all; method: immunoSEQ multiplex PCR. The sample has 9,500 to 15,000 clones, 69% seen once. Sequences were derived from CD4+ or CD8+ T cells sorted from blood, sampled in a trial of the OX40 agonist ivuxolimab. These receptor sequences come from an adult with an advanced solid tumor such as melanoma, head and neck, liver or kidney cancer.

The chain couples TRBV27 to TRBJ2-7; D might be TRBD2 (5 bases). Looked up from germline, CDR1 is MNHEY and CDR2 is SMNVEV (reference sequence). This CDR3 region has 14 residues. The V end lost 4 bases, the J end lost 4 bases, and 14 bases lay between the germline ends. CDR3 nucleotides: TGTGCCAGCAGTTCACAAGTGGGAGCATACGAGCAGTACTTC. It yields the protein CASSSQVGAYEQYF.

This clone was observed once. The chain couples TRBV7-9 to TRBJ2-7, with D unclear. Trimming pared 5 bases from V and 2 bases from J, leaving 4 bases between. The CDR3 covers 11 residues. Germline CDR1 reads SEHNR; CDR2 reads FQNEAQ (reference sequence). The CDR3 loop reads CASSIAYEQYF. The CDR3 DNA is TGTGCCAGCAGCATCGCCTACGAGCAGTACTTC.

The chain uses TRBV28 and TRBJ1-5; unclear D gene. CDR1 MDHEN and CDR2 SYDVKM come from the germline V gene. Trimming removed 3 bases from V and 7 bases from J, with 13 bases in between. The CDR3 is 14 residues long. The CDR3 protein is CASSLGLVLQPQHF. CDR3 nucleotides: TGTGCCAGCAGTTTGGGTCTAGTGCTGCAGCCCCAGCATTTT.

V usage is TRBV5-1 and J usage is TRBJ2-7; D might be TRBD2 (7 bases). The CDR3 extends over 18 amino acids. The germline gives CDR1 SGHRS, CDR2 YFSETQ. V dropped 1 base and J dropped 4 bases, with 24 bases sitting between them. As DNA, the CDR3 is TGCGCCAGCAGCTTGATCGGGGGGCTTGTCGGAAGTATTTACGAGCAGTACTTC. Its protein product is CASSLIGGLVGSIYEQYF.